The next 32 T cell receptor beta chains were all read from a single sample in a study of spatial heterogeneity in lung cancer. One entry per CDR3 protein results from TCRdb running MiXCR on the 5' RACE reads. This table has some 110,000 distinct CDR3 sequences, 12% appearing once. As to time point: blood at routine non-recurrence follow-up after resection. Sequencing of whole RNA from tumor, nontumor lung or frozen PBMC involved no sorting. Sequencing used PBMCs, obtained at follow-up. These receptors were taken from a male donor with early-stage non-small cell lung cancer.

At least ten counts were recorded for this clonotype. CDR3 bases: TGCGCCAGCAGCTTGGACGGGGGCGGGTCTGAAGCTTTCTTT. Translating it yields CASSLDGGGSEAFF. The V and J genes are TRBV5-1 and TRBJ1-1; a possible D gene is TRBD1 (6 bases). The CDR3 contains 14 residues. Germline CDR1 is SGHRS and CDR2 is YFSETQ. Trimming took off 0 bases at V and 6 bases at J, with 12 bases between the two ends.

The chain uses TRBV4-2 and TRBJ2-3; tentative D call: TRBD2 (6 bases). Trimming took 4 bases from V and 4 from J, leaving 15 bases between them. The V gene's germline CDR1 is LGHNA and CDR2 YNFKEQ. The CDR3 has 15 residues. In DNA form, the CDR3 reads TGTGCCAGCAGCCTAGGAGGCGGGAACCCAGATACGCAGTATTTT. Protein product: CASSLGGGNPDTQYF.

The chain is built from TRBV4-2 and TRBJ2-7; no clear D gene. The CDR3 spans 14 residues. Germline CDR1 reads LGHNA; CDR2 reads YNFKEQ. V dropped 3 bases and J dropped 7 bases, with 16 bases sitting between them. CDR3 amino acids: CASSQSNQMGEQYF. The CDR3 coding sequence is TGTGCCAGCAGCCAGAGCAATCAAATGGGGGAGCAGTACTTC.

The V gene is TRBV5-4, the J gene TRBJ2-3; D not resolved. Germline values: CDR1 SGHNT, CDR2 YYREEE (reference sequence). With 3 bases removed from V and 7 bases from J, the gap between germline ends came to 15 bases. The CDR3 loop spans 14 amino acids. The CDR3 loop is CASSYRSGSYTQYF. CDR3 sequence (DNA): TGTGCCAGCAGCTACCGCAGTGGATCATATACGCAGTATTTT.

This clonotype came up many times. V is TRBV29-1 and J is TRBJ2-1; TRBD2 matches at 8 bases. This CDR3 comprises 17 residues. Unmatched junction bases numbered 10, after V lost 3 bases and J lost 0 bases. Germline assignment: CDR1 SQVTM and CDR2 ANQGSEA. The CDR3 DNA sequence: TGCAGCGTTGAGCCTAGCGGGCGTATCAGCTCCTACAATGAGCAGTTCTTC. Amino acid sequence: CSVEPSGRISSYNEQFF.

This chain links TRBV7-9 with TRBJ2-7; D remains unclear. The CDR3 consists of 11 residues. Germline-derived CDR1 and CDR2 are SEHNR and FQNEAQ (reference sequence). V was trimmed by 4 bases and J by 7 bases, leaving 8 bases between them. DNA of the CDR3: TGTGCCAGCAGCTCCTTTCGGGAGCAGTACTTC. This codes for CASSSFREQYF.

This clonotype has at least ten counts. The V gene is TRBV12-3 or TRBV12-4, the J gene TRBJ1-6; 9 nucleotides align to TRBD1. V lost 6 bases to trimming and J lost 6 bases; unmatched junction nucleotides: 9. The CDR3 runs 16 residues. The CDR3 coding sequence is TGTGCCAGCAGCAACCCGACAGGGGGGAGTAATTCACCCCTCCACTTT. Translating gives CASSNPTGGSNSPLHF.

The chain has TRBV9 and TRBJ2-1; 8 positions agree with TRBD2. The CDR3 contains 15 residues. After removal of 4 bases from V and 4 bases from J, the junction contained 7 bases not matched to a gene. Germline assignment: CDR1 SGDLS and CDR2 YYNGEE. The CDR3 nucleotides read TGTGCCAGCAGCTCCAGCGGGGGAGGATACAATGAGCAGTTCTTC. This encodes CASSSSGGGYNEQFF.

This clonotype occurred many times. Here the CDR3 DNA reads TGTGCCATCAGCCCAGCGGGGTACCCAGATACGCAGTATTTT. Encoded protein: CAISPAGYPDTQYF. The chain has TRBV10-3 and TRBJ2-3, with 7 bases aligning to TRBD2. The CDR3 totals 14 residues. Looked up from germline, CDR1 is ENHRY and CDR2 is SYGVKD. V was clipped by 6 bases and J by 4 bases; unmatched bases: 7.

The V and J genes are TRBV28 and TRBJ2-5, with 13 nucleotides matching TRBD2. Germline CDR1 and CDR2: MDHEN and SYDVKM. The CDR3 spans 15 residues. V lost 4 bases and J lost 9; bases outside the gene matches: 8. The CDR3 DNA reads TGTGCCAGCAGTTCGGGACTAGCGGGGTCGGGGTCCCAGTACTTC. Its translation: CASSSGLAGSGSQYF.

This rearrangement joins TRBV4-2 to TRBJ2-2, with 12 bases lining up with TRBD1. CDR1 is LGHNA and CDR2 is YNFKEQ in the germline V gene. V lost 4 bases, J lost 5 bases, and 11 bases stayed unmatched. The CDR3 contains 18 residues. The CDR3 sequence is CASSPTGTGGARTGELFF. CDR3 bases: TGTGCCAGCAGCCCGACCGGGACAGGGGGCGCGCGGACCGGGGAGCTGTTTTTT.

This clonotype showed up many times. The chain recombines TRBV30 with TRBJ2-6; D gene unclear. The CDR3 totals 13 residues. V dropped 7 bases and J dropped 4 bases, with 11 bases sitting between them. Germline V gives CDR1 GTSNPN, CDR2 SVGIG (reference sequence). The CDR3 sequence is CASAPVGANVLTF. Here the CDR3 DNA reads TGTGCCTCGGCCCCGGTGGGGGCCAACGTCCTGACTTTC.

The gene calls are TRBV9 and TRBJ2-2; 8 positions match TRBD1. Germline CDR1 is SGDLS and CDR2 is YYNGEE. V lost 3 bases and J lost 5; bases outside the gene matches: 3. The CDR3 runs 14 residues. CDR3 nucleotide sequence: TGTGCCAGCAGCGCGACAGGGGCGACCGGGGAGCTGTTTTTT. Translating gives CASSATGATGELFF.

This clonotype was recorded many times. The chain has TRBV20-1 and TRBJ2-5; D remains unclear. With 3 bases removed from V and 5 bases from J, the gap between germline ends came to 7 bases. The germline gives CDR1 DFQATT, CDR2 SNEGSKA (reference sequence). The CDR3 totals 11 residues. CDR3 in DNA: TGCAGTGCTAGGGAATACGAGACCCAGTACTTC. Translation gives CSAREYETQYF.

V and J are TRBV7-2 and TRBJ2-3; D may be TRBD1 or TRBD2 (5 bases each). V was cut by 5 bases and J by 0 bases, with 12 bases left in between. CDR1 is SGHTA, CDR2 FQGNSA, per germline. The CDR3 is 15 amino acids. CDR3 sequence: CASSQGWTSTDTQYF. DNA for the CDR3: TGTGCCAGCAGCCAGGGCTGGACTAGCACAGATACGCAGTATTTT.

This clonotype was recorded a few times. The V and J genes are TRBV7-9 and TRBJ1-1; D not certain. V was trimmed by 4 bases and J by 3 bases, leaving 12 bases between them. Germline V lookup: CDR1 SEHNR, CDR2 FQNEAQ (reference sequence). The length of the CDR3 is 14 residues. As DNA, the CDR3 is TGTGCCAGCAGCTCTGGCAACGGTTACACTGAAGCTTTCTTT. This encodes CASSSGNGYTEAFF.

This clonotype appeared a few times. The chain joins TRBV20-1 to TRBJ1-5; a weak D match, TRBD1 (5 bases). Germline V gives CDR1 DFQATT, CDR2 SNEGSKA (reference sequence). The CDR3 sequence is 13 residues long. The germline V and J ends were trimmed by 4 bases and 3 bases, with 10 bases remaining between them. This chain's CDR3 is CSAKDSNNQPQHF. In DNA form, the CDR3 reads TGCAGTGCTAAAGACAGCAACAATCAGCCCCAGCATTTT.

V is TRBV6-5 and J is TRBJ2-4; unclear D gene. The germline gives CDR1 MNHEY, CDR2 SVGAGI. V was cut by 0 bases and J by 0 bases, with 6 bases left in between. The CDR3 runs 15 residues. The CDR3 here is CASSYSIGAKNIQYF. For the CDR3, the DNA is TGTGCCAGCAGTTACTCTATCGGAGCCAAAAACATTCAGTACTTC.

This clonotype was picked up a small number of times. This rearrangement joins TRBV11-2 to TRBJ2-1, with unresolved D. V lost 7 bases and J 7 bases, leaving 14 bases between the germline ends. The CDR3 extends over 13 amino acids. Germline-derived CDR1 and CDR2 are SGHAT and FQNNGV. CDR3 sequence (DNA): TGTGCCAGCAATGGGCTAGATATGAATGAGCAGTTCTTC. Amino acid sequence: CASNGLDMNEQFF.

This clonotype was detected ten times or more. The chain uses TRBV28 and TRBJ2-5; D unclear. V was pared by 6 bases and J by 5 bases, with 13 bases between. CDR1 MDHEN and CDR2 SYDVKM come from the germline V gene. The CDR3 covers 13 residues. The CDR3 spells CASSHAGVETQYF. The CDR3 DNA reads TGTGCCAGCAGCCACGCTGGGGTGGAGACCCAGTACTTC.

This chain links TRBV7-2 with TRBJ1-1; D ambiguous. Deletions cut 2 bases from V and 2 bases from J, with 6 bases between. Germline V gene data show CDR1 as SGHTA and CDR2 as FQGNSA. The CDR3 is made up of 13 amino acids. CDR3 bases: TGTGCCAGCAGCTTATGGAAAAACACTGAAGCTTTCTTT. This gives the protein CASSLWKNTEAFF.

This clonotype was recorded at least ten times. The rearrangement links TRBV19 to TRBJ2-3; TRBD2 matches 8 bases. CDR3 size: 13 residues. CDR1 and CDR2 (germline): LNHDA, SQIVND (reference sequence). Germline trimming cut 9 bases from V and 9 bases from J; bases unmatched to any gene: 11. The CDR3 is CASKTSGRGTQYF. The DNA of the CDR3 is TGTGCCAGCAAAACTAGCGGTCGAGGAACGCAGTATTTT.

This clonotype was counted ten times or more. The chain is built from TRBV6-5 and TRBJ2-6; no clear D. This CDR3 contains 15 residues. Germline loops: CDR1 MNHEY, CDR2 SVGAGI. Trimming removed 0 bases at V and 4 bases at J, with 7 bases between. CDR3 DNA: TGTGCCAGCAGTTACTCGGGGTCCGGGGCCAACGTCCTGACTTTC. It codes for CASSYSGSGANVLTF.

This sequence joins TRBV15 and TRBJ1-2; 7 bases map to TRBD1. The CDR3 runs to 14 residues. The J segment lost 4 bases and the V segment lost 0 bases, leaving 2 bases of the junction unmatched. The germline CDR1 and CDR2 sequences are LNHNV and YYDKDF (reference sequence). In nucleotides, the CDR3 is TGTGCCACCAGCAGAGACCCAGGGGGCTATGGCTACACCTTC. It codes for CATSRDPGGYGYTF.

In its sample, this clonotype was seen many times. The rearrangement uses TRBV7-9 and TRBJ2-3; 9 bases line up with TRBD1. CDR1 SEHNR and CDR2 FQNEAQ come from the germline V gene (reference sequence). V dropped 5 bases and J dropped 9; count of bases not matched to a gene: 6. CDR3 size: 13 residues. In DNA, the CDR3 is TGTGCCAGCAGCGGGACAGGGACTGGAACGCAGTATTTT. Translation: CASSGTGTGTQYF. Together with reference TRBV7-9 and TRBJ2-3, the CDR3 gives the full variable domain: DTGVSQNPRHKITKRGQNVTFRCDPISEHNRLYWYRQTLGQGPEFLTYFQNEAQLEKSRLLSDRFSAERPKGSFSTLEIQRTEQGDSAMYLCASSGTGTGTQYFGPGTRLTVL.

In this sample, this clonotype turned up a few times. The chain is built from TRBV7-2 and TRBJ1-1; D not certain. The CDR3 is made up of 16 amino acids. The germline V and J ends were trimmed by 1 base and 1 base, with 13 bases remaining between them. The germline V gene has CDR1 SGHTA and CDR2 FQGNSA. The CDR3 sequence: CASSLGPSLRNTEAFF. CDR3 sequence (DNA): TGTGCCAGCAGCTTAGGACCCAGTTTGAGGAACACTGAAGCTTTCTTT.

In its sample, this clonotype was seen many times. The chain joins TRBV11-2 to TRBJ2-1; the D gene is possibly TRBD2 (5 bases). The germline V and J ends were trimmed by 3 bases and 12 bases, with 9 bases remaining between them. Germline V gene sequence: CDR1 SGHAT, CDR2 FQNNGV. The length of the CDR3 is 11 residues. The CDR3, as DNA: TGTGCCAGCAGCTTCGCTAGCTCGCAGTTCTTC. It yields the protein CASSFASSQFF.

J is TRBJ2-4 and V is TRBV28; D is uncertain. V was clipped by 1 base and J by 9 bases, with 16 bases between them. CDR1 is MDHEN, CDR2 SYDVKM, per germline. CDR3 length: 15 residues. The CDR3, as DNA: TGTGCCAGCAGTTTATCAGGTCCCGCGAGAGGCATTCAGTACTTC. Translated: CASSLSGPARGIQYF.

The CDR3 spells CASTALYEQYF. CDR3 DNA: TGTGCCAGCACCGCCCTCTACGAGCAGTACTTC. V and J are TRBV28 and TRBJ2-7; D uncertain. The CDR3 is 11 residues long. CDR1 and CDR2 from the germline V gene are MDHEN and SYDVKM. V was pared by 7 bases and J by 3 bases, with 7 bases between.

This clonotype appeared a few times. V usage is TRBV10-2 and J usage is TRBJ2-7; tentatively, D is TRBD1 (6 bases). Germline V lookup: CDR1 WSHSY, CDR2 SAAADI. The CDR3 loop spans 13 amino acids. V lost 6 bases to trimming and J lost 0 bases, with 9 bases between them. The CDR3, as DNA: TGCGCCAGCAGCCGGGACACCTCCTACGAGCAGTACTTC. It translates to CASSRDTSYEQYF.

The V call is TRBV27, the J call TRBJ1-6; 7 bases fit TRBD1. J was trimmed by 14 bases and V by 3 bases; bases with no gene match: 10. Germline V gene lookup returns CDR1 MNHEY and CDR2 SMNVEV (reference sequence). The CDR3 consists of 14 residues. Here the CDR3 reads CASSFGQDRLTLHF. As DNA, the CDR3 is TGTGCCAGCAGTTTCGGACAGGACCGTCTAACCCTCCACTTT.

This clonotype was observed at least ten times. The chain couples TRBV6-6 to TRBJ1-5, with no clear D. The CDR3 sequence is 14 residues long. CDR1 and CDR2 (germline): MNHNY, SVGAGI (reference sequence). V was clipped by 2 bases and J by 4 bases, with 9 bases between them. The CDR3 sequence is CASSYTAGNQPQHF. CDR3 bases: TGTGCCAGCAGTTACACGGCAGGTAATCAGCCCCAGCATTTT.